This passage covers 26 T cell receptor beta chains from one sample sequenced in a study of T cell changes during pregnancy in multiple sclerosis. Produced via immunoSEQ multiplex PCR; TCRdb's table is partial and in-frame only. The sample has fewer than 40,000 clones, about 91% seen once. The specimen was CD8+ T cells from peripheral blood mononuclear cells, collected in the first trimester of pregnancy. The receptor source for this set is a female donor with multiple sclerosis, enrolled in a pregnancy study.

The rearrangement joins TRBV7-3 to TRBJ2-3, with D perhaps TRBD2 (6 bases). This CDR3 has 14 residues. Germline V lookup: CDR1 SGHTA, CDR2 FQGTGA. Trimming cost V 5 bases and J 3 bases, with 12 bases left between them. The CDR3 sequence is CASSPPGETDTQYF. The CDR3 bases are TGTGCCAGCAGCCCCCCGGGGGAGACAGATACGCAGTATTTT.

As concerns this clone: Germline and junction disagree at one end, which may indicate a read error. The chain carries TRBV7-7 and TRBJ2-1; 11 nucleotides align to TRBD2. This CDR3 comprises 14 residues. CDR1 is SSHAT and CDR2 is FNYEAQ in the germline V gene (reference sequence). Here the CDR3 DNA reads TGTGCTAGCAGCTTAGCGGGAGGGAAGGTTGAGCAGTTCTTC. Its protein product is CASSLAGGKVEQFF.

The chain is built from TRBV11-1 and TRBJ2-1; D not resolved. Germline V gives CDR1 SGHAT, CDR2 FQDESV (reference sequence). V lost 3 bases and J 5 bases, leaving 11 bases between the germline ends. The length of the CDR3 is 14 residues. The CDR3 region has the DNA TGTGCCAGCAGCTTCCGAGCCCCGAACAATGAGCAGTTCTTC. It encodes CASSFRAPNNEQFF.

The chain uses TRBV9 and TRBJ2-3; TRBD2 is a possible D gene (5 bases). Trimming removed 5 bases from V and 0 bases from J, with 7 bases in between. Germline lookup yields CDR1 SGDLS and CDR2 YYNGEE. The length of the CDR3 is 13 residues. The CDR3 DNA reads TGTGCCAGCAGAGGCGGGAGCACAGATACGCAGTATTTT. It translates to CASRGGSTDTQYF.

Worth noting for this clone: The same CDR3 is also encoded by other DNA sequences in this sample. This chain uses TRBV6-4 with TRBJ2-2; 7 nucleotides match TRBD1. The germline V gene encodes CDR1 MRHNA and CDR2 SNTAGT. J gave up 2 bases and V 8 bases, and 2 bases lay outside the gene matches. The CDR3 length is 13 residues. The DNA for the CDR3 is TGTGCCAGCTCAGGGGGAAACACCGGGGAGCTGTTTTTT. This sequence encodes CASSGGNTGELFF.

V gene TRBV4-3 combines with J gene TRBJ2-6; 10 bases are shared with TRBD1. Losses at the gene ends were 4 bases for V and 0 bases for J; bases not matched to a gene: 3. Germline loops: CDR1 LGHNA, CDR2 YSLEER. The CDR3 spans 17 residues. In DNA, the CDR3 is TGCGCCAGCAGCCCGACAGGGGGCGCCTCTGGGGCCAACGTCCTGACTTTC. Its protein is CASSPTGGASGANVLTF.

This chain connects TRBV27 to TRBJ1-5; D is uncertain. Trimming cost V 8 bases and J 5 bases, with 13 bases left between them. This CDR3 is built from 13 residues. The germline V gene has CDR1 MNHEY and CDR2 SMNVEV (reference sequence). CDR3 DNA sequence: TGTGCCAGCTCGACTGGAGCGGATCAGCCCCAGCATTTT. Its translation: CASSTGADQPQHF.

CDR3 residues: CASSERTDEETQYF. The DNA for the CDR3 is TGTGCCAGTAGTGAGAGGACAGATGAAGAGACCCAGTACTTC. V and J are TRBV19 and TRBJ2-5; maybe TRBD1 (6 bases). The CDR3 consists of 14 residues. Germline V gene data show CDR1 as LNHDA and CDR2 as SQIVND (reference sequence). The V and J ends lost 5 bases and 3 bases respectively, with 13 bases between them. Full variable domain (rest looked up from reference TRBV19 and TRBJ2-5): DGGITQSPKYLFRKEGQNVTLSCEQNLNHDAMYWYRQDPGQGLRLIYYSQIVNDFQKGDIAEGYSVSREKKESFPLTVTSAQKNPTAFYLCASSERTDEETQYFGPGTRLLVL.

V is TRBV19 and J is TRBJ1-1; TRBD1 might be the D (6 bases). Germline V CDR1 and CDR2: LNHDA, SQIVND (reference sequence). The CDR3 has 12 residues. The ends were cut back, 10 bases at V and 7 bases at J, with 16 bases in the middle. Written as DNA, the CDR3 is TGTGCCACCCCGGGGGGGCCGGGTGAAGCTTTCTTT. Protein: CATPGGPGEAFF.

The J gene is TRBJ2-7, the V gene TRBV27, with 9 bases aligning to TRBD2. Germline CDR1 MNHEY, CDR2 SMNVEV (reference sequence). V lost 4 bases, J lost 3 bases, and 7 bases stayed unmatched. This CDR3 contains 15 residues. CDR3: CASSWIAGDFYEQYF. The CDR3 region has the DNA TGTGCCAGCAGTTGGATAGCGGGAGATTTCTACGAGCAGTACTTC.

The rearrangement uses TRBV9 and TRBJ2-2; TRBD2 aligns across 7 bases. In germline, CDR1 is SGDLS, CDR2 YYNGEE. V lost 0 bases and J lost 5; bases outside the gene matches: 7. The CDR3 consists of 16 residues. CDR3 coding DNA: TGTGCCAGCAGCGTAGGAGTGTTGCGGGGGACCGGGGAGCTGTTTTTT. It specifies CASSVGVLRGTGELFF.

The CDR3 bases are TGCAGCGTATCAGGGACAGGGTCCTACGAGCAGTACTTC. It is translated as CSVSGTGSYEQYF. This chain links TRBV29-1 with TRBJ2-7; TRBD1 matches at 9 bases. Per the germline V gene, CDR1 is SQVTM and CDR2 is ANQGSEA. V dropped 6 bases and J dropped 1; count of bases not matched to a gene: 4. There are 13 residues in the CDR3.

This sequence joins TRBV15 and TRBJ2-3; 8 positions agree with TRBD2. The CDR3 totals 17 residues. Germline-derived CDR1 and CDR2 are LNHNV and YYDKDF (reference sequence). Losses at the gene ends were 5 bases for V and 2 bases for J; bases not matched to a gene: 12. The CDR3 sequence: CATSGRGAGAATDTQYF. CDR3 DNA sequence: TGTGCCACCAGCGGAAGAGGAGCGGGGGCCGCCACAGATACGCAGTATTTT.

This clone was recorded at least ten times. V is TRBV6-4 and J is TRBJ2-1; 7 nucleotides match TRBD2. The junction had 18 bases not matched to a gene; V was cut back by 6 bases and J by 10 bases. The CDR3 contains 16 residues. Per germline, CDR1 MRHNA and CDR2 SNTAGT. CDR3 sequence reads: CASSPHPGSGEGEQFF. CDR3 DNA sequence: TGTGCCAGCAGCCCTCACCCCGGATCGGGGGAGGGAGAGCAGTTCTTC.

CDR3 bases: TGCGCCAGCAGCTTGTCTGGGGGCAGTTCACCCCTCCACTTT. Its protein is CASSLSGGSSPLHF. The chain employs TRBV5-1 and TRBJ1-6; tentatively, D is TRBD1 (6 bases). The germline V gene encodes CDR1 SGHRS and CDR2 YFSETQ. The CDR3 covers 14 residues. Trimming removed 1 base at V and 9 bases at J, with 11 bases between.

The CDR3 sequence is CASRLGNTEAFF. Written as DNA, the CDR3 is TGTGCCAGCCGCCTCGGGAACACTGAAGCTTTCTTT. The genes are TRBV6-5 and TRBJ1-1; D not certain. V lost 8 bases to trimming and J lost 1 base, with 8 bases between them. Germline CDR1 reads MNHEY; CDR2 reads SVGAGI. The CDR3 spans 12 residues.

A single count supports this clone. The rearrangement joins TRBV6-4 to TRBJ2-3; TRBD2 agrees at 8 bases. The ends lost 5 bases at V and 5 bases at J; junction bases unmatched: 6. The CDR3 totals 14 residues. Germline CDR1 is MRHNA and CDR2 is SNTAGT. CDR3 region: CASSPGLGGDTQYF. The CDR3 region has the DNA TGTGCCAGCAGTCCGGGACTAGGGGGAGATACGCAGTATTTT.

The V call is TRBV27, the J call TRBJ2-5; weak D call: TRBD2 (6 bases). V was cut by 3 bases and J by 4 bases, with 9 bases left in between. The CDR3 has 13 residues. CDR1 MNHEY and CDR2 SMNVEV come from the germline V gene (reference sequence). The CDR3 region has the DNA TGTGCCAGCAGTTTGGTGGGGGGAGAGACCCAGTACTTC. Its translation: CASSLVGGETQYF.

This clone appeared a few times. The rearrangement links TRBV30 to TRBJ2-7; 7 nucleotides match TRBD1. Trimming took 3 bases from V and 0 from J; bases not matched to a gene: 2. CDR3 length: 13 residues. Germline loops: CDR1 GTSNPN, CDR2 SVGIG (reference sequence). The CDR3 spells CAWSRGSSYEQYF. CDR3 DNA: TGTGCCTGGAGCAGGGGGAGCTCCTACGAGCAGTACTTC.

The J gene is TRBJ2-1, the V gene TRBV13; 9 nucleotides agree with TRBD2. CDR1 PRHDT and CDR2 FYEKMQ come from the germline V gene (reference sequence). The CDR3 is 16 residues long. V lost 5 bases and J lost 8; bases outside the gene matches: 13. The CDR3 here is CASSTSAGGPWDEQFF. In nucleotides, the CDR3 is TGTGCCAGCAGCACGTCTGCGGGAGGGCCTTGGGATGAGCAGTTCTTC.

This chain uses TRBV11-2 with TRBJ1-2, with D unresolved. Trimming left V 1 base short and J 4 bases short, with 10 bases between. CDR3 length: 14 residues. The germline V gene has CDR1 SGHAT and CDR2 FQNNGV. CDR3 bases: TGTGCCAGCAGCTTAGTGGGAGGAACCTATGGCTACACCTTC. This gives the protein CASSLVGGTYGYTF. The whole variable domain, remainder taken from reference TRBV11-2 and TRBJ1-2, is EAGVAQSPRYKIIEKRQSVAFWCNPISGHATLYWYQQILGQGPKLLIQFQNNGVVDDSQLPKDRFSAERLKGVDSTLKIQPAKLEDSAVYLCASSLVGGTYGYTFGSGTRLTVV.

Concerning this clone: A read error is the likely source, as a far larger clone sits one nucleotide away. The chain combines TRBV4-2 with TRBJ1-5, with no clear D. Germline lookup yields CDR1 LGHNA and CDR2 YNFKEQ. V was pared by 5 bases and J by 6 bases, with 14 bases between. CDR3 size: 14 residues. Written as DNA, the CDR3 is TGTGCCAGCAGCTCGGAAGCGGGCAGTCAGCCCCAGCATTTT. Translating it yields CASSSEAGSQPQHF.

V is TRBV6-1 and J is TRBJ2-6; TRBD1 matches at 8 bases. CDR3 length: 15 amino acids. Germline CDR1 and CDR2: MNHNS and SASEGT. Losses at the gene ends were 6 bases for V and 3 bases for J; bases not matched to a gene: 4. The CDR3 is CASRDRGFGANVLTF. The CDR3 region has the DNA TGTGCCAGCAGAGACAGGGGATTTGGGGCCAACGTCCTGACTTTC.

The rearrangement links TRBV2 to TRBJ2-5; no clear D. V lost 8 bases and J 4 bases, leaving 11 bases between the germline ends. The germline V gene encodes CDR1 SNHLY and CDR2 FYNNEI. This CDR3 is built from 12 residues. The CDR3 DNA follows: TGTGCCAGCCGTGCAAGCGCAGAGACCCAGTACTTC. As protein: CASRASAETQYF.

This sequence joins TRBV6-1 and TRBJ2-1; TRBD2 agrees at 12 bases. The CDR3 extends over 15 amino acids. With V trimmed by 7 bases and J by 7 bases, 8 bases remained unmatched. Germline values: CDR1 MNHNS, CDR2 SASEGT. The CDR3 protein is CASTKLAGGLNEQFF. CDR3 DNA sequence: TGTGCCAGCACCAAACTAGCGGGAGGCCTTAATGAGCAGTTCTTC.

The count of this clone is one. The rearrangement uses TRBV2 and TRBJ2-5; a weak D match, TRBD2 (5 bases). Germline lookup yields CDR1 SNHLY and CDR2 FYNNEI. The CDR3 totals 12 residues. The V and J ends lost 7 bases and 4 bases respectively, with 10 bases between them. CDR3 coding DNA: TGTGCCAGCAACGATGCGGGAGAGACCCAGTACTTC. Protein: CASNDAGETQYF.